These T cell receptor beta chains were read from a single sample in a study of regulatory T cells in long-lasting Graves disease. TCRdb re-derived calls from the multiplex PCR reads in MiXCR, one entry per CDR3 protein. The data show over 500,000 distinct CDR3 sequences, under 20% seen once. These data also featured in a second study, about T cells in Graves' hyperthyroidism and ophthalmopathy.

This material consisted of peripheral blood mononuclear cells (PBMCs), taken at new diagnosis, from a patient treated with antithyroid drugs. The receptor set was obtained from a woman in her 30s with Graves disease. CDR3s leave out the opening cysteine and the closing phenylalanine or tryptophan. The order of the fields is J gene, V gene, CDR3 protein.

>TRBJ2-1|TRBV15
ATRLSGRTNYNEQF
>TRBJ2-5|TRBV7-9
ASRITGSLGETQY
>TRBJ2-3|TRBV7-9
ASSKTLAGAADTQY
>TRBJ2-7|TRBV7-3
ASSLIPGGSRGEQY
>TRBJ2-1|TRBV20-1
SARSQYNEQF
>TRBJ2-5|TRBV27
ASSLTGTGGLETQY
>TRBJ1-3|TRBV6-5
ASSYPGKGLSGNTIY
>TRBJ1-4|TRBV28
ASSGELANEKLF
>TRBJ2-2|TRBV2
ASSVGREAGELF
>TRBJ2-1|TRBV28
ASRRDSEANEQF
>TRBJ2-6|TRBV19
ASSPGTGSPGANVLT
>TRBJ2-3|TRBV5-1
ASSWGLAGDTDTQY
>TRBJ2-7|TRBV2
ASTIWGNRDEQY
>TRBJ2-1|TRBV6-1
ASSPQTGGVGSEQF
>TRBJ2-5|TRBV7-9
ASSPGLAGGGKQETQY
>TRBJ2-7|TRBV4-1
ASSGSPTGSYEQY
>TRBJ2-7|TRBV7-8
ASSVMGQASSYEQY
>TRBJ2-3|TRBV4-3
ASSQAQLAGVLPYTQY
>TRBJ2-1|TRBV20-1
SASDSLSYNEQF
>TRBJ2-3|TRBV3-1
ASSLRTGPDTQY
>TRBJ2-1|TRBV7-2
ASSPGGGLIFNNEQF
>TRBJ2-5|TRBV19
ASSMGQGPQETQY
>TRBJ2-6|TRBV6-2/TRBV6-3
ASATMTGSGANVLT
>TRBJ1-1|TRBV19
ASSTLPQDTNTEAF
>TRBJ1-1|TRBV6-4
ASSVGPGRTEAF
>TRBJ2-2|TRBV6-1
ASSEVQDTGELF
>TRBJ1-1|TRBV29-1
SVGVGDGQAF
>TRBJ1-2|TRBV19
ASSIGSPGTANGYT
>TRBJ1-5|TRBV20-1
SANTPTGNQPQH
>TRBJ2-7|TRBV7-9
ASSMAPYEQY
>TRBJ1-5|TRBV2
ASSGGTGVHQPQH
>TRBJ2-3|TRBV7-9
ASSLRREGGDTQY
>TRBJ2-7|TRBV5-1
ASSLAWTSGRQTYEQY
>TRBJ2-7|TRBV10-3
AISEGDRGYYEQY
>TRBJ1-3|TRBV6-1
ASSSPATGNGYTIY
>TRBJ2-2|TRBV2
ASTVGLADNTGELF
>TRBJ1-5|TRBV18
ASSPTPEAQH
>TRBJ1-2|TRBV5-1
ASSPEGTARSGYT
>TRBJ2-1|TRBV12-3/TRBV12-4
ASSFGPSGRPEQF
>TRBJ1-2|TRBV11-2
ASSSRRAAYGYT
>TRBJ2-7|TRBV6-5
ASSYSRRPSGEQY
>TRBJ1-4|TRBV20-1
SARATGGLSEKLF
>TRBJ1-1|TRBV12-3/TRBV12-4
ASRPSGQGATEAF
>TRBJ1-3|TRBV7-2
ASRTSAGAGNTIY
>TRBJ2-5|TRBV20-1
SAGGVAETQY